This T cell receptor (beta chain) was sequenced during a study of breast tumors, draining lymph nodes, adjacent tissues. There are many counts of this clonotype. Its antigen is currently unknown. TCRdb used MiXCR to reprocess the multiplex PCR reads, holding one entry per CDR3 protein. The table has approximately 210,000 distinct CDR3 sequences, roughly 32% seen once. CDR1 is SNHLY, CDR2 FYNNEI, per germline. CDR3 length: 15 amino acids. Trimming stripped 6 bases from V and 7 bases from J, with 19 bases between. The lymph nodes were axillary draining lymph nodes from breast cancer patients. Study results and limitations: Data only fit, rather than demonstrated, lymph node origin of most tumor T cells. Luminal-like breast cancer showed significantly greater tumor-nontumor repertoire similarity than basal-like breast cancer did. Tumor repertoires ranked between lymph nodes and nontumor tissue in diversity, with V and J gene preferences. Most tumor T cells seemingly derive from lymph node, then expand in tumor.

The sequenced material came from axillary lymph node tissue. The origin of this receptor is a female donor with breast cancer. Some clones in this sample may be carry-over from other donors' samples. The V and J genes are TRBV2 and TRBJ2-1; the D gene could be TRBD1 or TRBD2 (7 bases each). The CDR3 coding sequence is TGTGCCAGCAGGTGGGAGGGGGCTTTCCCTAATGAGCAGTTCTTC. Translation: CASRWEGAFPNEQFF. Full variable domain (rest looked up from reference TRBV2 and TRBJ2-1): EPEVTQTPSHQVTQMGQEVILRCVPISNHLYFYWYRQILGQKVEFLVSFYNNEISEKSEIFDDQFSVERPDGSNFTLKIRSTKLEDSAMYFCASRWEGAFPNEQFFGPGTRLTVL.